This T cell receptor beta chain was captured in a study of CD8 T cells in Susac syndrome. An input of about 0.5 to 1 ug of RNA was subjected to reverse transcription using random hexamers. With immunoSEQ multiplex PCR, TCR beta CDR3 was amplified across 54 Vbeta and 13 Jbeta. TCRdb reprocessed the immunoSEQ multiplex PCR reads with MiXCR, giving one entry per CDR3 protein. The sample records 80,000 or so distinct CDR3 sequences, around 94% being singletons. Deletions cut 3 bases from V and 6 bases from J, with 3 bases between. This CDR3 region has 11 residues. CDR1 is MDHEN and CDR2 is SYDVKM in the germline V gene. This clonotype was seen a handful of times. The authors sequenced TCR beta from blood CD8+ and CD4+ T cells. Healthy donors acted as controls, with matching for age and sex.

The TCR was taken from a human donor in good health. Sequenced input: CD8+ T cells from PBMCs. The rearrangement links TRBV28 to TRBJ1-5; no reliable D call. DNA of the CDR3: TGTGCCAGCAGTTTTGGTCAGCCCCAGCATTTT. Amino acids: CASSFGQPQHF.